What follows describes a single T cell receptor (beta chain). Its antigen is not identified. This sample was included in a study of OX40 agonist ivuxolimab in advanced cancers. Overall study: It was ivuxolimab, an agonistic anti-OX40 (CD134) antibody, that patients were treated with. Participants, around 80% male, averaged roughly 59 years of age, ranging from about 23 to 85. Study-wide results and limits: Expanded clones belonging to CD8+ T cells outnumbered, on average, those of CD4+.

TCRdb keeps only in-frame clones here, not all; method: immunoSEQ multiplex PCR. The profile shows some 86,000 clones, less than 95% of them singletons. There are 15 residues in the CDR3. V was clipped by 3 bases and J by 2 bases, with 14 bases between them. The germline gives CDR1 LGHNA, CDR2 YNFKEQ. This receptor was identified in an adult with an advanced solid tumor such as melanoma, head and neck, liver or kidney cancer. The chain combines TRBV4-2 with TRBJ2-7; D possibly corresponds to TRBD1 (6 bases). The specimen was CD4+ or CD8+ T cells sorted from blood, collected in a trial of the OX40 agonist ivuxolimab. The CDR3 protein is CASSQNQGLAYEQYF. The CDR3 DNA follows: TGTGCCAGCAGCCAGAATCAGGGGTTGGCCTACGAGCAGTACTTC.